This T cell receptor (beta chain) appears in the sequencing data of a study of T cell responses to AZD1222 COVID-19 vaccine. The ends were cut back, 3 bases at V and 6 bases at J, with 9 bases in the middle. The CDR3 is 13 amino acids. The germline V gene encodes CDR1 SGHRS and CDR2 YFSETQ. Assay used: immunoSEQ multiplex PCR; TCRdb lists only in-frame clones, some missing. This table holds about 110,000 clones, roughly nine tenths found once. Sequencing used peripheral blood, obtained on day 0 of AZD1222 vaccination. J is TRBJ2-2 and V is TRBV5-1; D is ambiguous. This TCR came from an adult in good health. Here the CDR3 reads CASSSSVSGELFF. The CDR3 DNA follows: TGCGCCAGCAGCTCGTCCGTGTCCGGGGAGCTGTTTTTT.